Listed below are T cell receptor beta chains from one sample, sequenced in a study of blood T cell repertoires in COVID-19. Data came from immunoSEQ multiplex PCR; TCRdb stores just in-frame clones and leaves some out. The top ten hold 1.7% of the sample, which has more than 200,000 clones, around 89% seen once. Sequencing input: peripheral blood. The receptors stem from a man between 65 and 85 years old with acute or convalescent COVID-19. Both conserved end residues are part of each CDR3.

j_call | v_call | cdr3_length | cdr3_aa
TRBJ2-2 | TRBV7-8 | 18 | CASSHSRDRGLDTGELFF
TRBJ2-5 | TRBV5-1 | 18 | CASSFQPGLAGDSGTQYF
TRBJ1-2 | TRBV6-1 | 13 | CASSESNSYGYTF
TRBJ2-5 | TRBV5-4 | 13 | CASSQDRGETQYF
TRBJ1-1 | TRBV5-6 | 14 | CASSPLDSNTEAFF
TRBJ2-5 | TRBV10-3 | 13 | CAIQWEVLGAQYF
TRBJ1-5 | TRBV3-1/TRBV3-2 | 14 | CASSQGTGNQPQHF
TRBJ1-3 | TRBV9 | 18 | CASSVGLNPGLSGNTIYF
TRBJ2-5 | TRBV5-4 | 15 | CASSPRTQGQETQYF
TRBJ1-2 | TRBV6-6 | 15 | CASVPGQGAIYGYTF
TRBJ2-1 | TRBV7-9 | 13 | CASSLENGRIQFF
TRBJ1-1 | TRBV30 | 12 | CAWSILRTEAFF
TRBJ1-5 | TRBV5-8 | 15 | CASSLEGLSNQPQHF
TRBJ2-1 | TRBV24-1 | 16 | CATSGAREGRYNEQFF
TRBJ1-2 | TRBV9 | 13 | CASSGRGNYGYTF
TRBJ1-2 | TRBV5-6 | 15 | CASSGDRDSNYGYTF
TRBJ2-7 | TRBV5-1 | 15 | CASSLLGTSVYEQYF
TRBJ1-5 | TRBV7-2 | 15 | CASSEGDRVFQPQHF
TRBJ1-6 | TRBV14 | 13 | CASSPGGMSPLHF
TRBJ1-5 | TRBV24-1 | 13 | CATQRQSNQPQHF
TRBJ2-3 | TRBV6-5 | 14 | CASSIGQTKDTQYF
TRBJ2-5 | TRBV11-1 | 15 | CASSLGGKTGFVQYF
TRBJ2-1 | TRBV7-6 | 16 | CASSSQGPSGSNEQFF
TRBJ1-5 | TRBV6-6 | 14 | CASSYSGDRQPQHF
TRBJ2-7 | TRBV30 | 12 | CAWSQQSYEQYF
TRBJ2-1 | TRBV12-3/TRBV12-4 | 11 | CASREGDDQFF
TRBJ1-1 | TRBV11-2 | 15 | CASSLSRDRVTEAFF
TRBJ2-1 | TRBV6-1 | 12 | CASSENSRGQFF
TRBJ2-1 | TRBV7-2 | 16 | CASSLEGVSGSREQFF
TRBJ1-1 | TRBV10-3 | 13 | CAISESANTEAFF
TRBJ2-7 | TRBV5-1 | 16 | CASSFLGPGASYEQYF
TRBJ1-2 | TRBV10-3 | 12 | CAMWDRGNGYTF
TRBJ2-4 | TRBV29-1 | 14 | CSVEARGAKNIQYF
TRBJ2-7 | TRBV20-1 | 11 | CSARQGNEQYF